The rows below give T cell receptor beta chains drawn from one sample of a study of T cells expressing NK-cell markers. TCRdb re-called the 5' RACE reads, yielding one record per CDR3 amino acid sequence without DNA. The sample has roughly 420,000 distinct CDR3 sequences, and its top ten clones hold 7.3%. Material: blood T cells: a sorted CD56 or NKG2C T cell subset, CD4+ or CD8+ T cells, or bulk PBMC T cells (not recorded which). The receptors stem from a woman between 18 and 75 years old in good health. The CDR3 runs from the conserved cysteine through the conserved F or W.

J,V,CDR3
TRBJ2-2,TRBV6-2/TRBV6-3,CASTPSPAGTGELFF
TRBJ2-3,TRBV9,CASSAGMGEGADTQYF
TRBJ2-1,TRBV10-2,CASSDWAGGLDYNEQFF
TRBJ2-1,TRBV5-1,CASSLAIAGGFDEQFF
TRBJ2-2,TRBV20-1,CSARDEGIGTGELFF
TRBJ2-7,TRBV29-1,CSVEDPPGGTPYEQYF
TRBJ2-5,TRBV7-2,CASSRLAGFIQETQYF
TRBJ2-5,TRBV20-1,CSAFREPLETQYF
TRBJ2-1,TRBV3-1,CASSQGSGPANEQFF
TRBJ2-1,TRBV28,CASSLGKFERTEQFF
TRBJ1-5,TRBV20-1,CSAPRQGARSNQPQHF
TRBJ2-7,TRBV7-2,CASSSWTSGRGEQYF
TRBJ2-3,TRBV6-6,CASSFSDTDTQYF
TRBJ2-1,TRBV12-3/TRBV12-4,CASSPQQELFF
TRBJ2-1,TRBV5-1,CASHGLGRGDEQFF
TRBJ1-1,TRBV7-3,CASSNGGPLSEAFF
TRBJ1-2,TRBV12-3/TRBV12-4,CASSPGDRPNYGYTF
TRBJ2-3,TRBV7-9,CASSSSSHADTQYF
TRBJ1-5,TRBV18,CASSPNLDRVRQPQHF
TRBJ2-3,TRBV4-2,CASSQRSQGPDTQYF
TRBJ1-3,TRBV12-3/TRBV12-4,CASSARGGDGSGNTIYF
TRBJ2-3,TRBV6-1,CASSLSGGTDTQYF
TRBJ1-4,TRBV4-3,CASSQRGGTNEKLFF
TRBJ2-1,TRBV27,CASSPDRGPYNEQFF
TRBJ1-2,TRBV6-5,CASSYDLNSNYGYTF
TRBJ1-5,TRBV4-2,CASSQGREKNQPQHF
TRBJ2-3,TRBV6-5,CASSYTSGSGDTQYF
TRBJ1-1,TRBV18,CASSPPVPAETEAFF
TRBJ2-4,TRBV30,CAWSGQGGNIQYF
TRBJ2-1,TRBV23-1,CASSHTGNSYNEQFF
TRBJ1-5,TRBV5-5,CASSLGTNQPQHF
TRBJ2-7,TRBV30,CAWSVGSGGEQYF
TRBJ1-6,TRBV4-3,CASSQKEGNSYNSPLHF
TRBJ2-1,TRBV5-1,CASSGRTGNDYNEQFF
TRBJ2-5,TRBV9,CASSDRDRVETQYF
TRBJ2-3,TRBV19,CASSIVAGIDTQYF
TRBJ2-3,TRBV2,CASSDGVAGHTHKYF
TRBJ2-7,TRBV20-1,CSARDLTSGRIYEQYF
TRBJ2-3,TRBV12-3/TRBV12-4,CASSTRQGPSTDTQYF
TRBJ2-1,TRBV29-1,CSVEPDWGYNEQFF
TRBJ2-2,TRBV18,CASSPGLAVKYTGELFF
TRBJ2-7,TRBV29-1,CSASSLPYEQYF
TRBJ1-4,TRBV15,CATSRDPSGRSEKLFF
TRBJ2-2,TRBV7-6,CASSLRPSAASNTGELFF
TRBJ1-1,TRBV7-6,CASSLSGLTNTEAFF
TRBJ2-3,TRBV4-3,CASSQRGPGTVTDTQYF
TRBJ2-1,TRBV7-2,CASSTTGSSYNEQFF
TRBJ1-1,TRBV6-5,CASSYAGIMNTEAFF
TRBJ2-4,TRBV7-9,CASSLGQRNQYF
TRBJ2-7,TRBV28,CASSGTGSSYEQYF
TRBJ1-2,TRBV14,CASSQVGGSIYGYTF
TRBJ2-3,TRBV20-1,CSAQTSSDTQYF
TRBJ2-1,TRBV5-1,CASVREAGGGNEQFF